The present entry profiles one TCR beta chain with its context. Its antigen is as yet unknown. With V trimmed by 0 bases and J by 6 bases, 7 bases remained unmatched. The CDR3 totals 17 residues. The germline V gene encodes CDR1 SGDLS and CDR2 YYNGEE. This sample is part of a study of blood T cells in healthy people across ages. Study outcomes and limitations: Investigators viewed diversity estimates from one million T cells as underestimates, the study reported.

Combining a sample-barcoded 5' primer with a J-beta primer mix, a second PCR ran for about 7 to 11 cycles. A template-switch adaptor containing 12 random nucleotides labeled each cDNA molecule. From the 5' RACE reads, TCRdb called clonotypes with MiXCR, one entry per CDR3 protein. This table has approximately 2,000,000 distinct CDR3 sequences, roughly two fifths appearing once. Healthy Caucasian individuals from Russia aged about 6 to 90 served as donors. The chain joins TRBV9 to TRBJ2-2; TRBD2 matches at 11 bases. The sequenced sample consisted of blood. This TCR was recovered from a human donor in good health. This CDR3 is CASSVALTSGGPGELFF. CDR3 bases: TGTGCCAGCAGCGTAGCTCTTACTAGCGGGGGTCCCGGGGAGCTGTTTTTT.